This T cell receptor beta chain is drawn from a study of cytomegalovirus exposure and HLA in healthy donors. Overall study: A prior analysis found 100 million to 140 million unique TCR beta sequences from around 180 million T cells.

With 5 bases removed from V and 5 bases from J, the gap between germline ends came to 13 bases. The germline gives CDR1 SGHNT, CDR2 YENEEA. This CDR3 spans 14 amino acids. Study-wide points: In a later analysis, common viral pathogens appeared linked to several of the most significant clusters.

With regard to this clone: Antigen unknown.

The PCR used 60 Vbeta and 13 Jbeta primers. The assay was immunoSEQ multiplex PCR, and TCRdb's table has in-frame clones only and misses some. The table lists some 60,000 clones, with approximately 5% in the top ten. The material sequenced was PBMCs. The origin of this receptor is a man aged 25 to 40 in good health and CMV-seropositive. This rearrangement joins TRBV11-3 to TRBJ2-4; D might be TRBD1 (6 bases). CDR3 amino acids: CASSPNRVQNIQYF. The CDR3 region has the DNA TGTGCCAGCAGCCCCAACAGGGTTCAAAACATTCAGTACTTC.